This T cell receptor beta chain appears in the sequencing data of a study of blood T cell repertoires in COVID-19. Study-wide context: Sites in the United States, Italy and Spain provided acute and convalescent COVID-19 samples. Nucleic acid was either cDNA or gDNA, and it came from T cells, B-cell-depleted T cells, or PBMCs.

In Seattle, patients joined the study during active infection and were tracked longitudinally. Germline V gene lookup returns CDR1 MNHEY and CDR2 SMNVEV (reference sequence). With 6 bases clipped from V and 8 bases from J, the junction kept 11 bases outside the gene matches. The CDR3 extends over 15 amino acids. As processed by the authors: Reference gene primer amplification yielded estimated nucleated cell counts. Sequenced by immunoSEQ multiplex PCR; TCRdb stores in-frame clones only, minus some. That table supplies the V and J calls and clone size; D and trimming were determined from the DNA. Of approximately 70,000 clones in the sample, roughly 90% were seen once.

The sample taken for sequencing was peripheral blood. The origin of this receptor is a man aged 35 to 55 with COVID-19, enrolled during active disease. This rearrangement joins TRBV27 to TRBJ1-4; TRBD1 matches 8 bases. CDR3 in amino acids: CASSPPDRVREKLFF. The CDR3, as DNA: TGTGCCAGCAGCCCGCCGGACAGGGTGAGGGAAAAACTGTTTTTT.